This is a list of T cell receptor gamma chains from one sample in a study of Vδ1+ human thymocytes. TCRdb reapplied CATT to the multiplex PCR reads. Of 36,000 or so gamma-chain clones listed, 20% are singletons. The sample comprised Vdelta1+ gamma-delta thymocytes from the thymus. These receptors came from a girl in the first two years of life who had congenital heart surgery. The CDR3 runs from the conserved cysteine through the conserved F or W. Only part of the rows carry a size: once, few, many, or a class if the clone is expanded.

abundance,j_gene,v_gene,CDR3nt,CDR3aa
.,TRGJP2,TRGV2,TGTGCCACCTGGGACCCTTTTTATAGTAGTGATTGGATCAAGACGTTT,CATWDPFYSSDWIKTF
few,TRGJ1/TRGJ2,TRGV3,TGTGCCACCTGGGACAGGCCCGATCCTTGGTATAAGAAACTCTTT,CATWDRPDPWYKKLF
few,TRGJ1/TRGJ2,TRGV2,TGTGCCACCTGGGACGGCGCCCTCCTTAAGAAACTCTTT,CATWDGALLKKLF
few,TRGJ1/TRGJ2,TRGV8,TGTGCCACCTGGGATAGAGGTCCTTATTATAAGAAACTCTTT,CATWDRGPYYKKLF
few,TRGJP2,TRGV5,TGTGCCACCTGGGAATATTTCCCCTATAGTAGTGATTGGATCAAGACGTTT,CATWEYFPYSSDWIKTF
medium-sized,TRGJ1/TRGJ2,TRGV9,TGTGCCTTGTGGGAGCCGACTTATTATAAGAAACTCTTT,CALWEPTYYKKLF
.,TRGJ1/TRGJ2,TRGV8,TGTGCCACCTGGGATAGGCAGTCGGCAGGCTATAAGAAACTCTTT,CATWDRQSAGYKKLF
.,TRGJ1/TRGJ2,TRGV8,TGTGCCACCGAGAATTATAAGAAACTCTTT,CATENYKKLF
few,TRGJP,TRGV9,TGTGCCTTGTGGGAGGTGCCCGAGTTGGGCAAAAAAATCAAGGTATTT,CALWEVPELGKKIKVF
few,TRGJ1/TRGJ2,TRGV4,TGTGCCACCTGGGATTGCGGATCGGCTAAGAAACTCTTT,CATWDCGSAKKLF
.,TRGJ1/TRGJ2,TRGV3,TGTGCCACCTGGGACAGGCGGACGTATTATAAGAAACTCTTT,CATWDRRTYYKKLF
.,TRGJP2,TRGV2,TGTGCCACCTGGGACGGGTACCGTAGTGATTGGATCAAGACGTTT,CATWDGYRSDWIKTF
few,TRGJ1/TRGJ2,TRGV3,TGTGCCACCTGGGACAGGAGAGGGCATTATTATAAGAAACTCTTT,CATWDRRGHYYKKLF
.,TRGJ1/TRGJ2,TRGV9,TGTGCCTTGTGGGAGGTGCAGGGGTACGTTGGAGGGAAACTCTTT,CALWEVQGYVGGKLF
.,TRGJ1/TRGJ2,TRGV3,TGTGCCACCTGGGACAGGCGGGAGGGCTATAAGAAACTCTTT,CATWDRREGYKKLF
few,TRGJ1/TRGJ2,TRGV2,TGTGCCACCTGGGACGGCAAAGGGGAGGGGTATTATAAGAAACTCTTT,CATWDGKGEGYYKKLF
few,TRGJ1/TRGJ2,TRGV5,TGTGCCACCTGGGACCTAGACATACCTTATAAGAAACTCTTT,CATWDLDIPYKKLF
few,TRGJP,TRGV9,TGTGCCTTGTGGGAGGTGCAGGAGTTGGGCAAAAAAATCAAGGTATTT,CALWEVQELGKKIKVF
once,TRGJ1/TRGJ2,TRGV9,TGTGCCTTGTGGGAGGTGCACGGGTTGGGGTATAAGAAACTCTTT,CALWEVHGLGYKKLF
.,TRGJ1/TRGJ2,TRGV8,TGTGCCACCTGGGATTACTTCCGGAGCTATTATAAGAAACTCTTT,CATWDYFRSYYKKLF
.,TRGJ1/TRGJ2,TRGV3,TGTGCCACCTGGGTCAACCCTTATTATAAGAAACTCTTT,CATWVNPYYKKLF
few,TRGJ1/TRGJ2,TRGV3,TGTGCCACCTGGGGCTGGAATTATTATAAGAAACTCTTT,CATWGWNYYKKLF
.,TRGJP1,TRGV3,TGTGCCACCTGGGCTCTTCTATCAAGGGGTTGGTTCAAGATATTT,CATWALLSRGWFKIF
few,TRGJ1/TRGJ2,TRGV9,TGTGCCTTGTGGGACCTACTTGAGAAGAAACTCTTT,CALWDLLEKKLF
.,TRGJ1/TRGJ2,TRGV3,TGTGCCACTGGAGGTGATTATAAGAAACTCTTT,CATGGDYKKLF
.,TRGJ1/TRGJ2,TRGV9,TGTGCCTTGTGGGAGGGGAGTTATAAGAAACTCTTT,CALWEGSYKKLF
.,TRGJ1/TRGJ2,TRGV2,TGTGCCACCTGGGACGGGCTTTCATATTATAAGAAACTCTTT,CATWDGLSYYKKLF
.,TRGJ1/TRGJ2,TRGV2,TGTGCCACCTGGGACGGGCCAAAGAGTTATAAGAAACTCTTT,CATWDGPKSYKKLF
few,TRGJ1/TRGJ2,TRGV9,TGTGCCTTGTGGGAGGTGTGTTATTATAAGAAACTCTTT,CALWEVCYYKKLF
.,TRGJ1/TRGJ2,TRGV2,TGTGCCACCTGGGAGGGTGGTAAACTCTTT,CATWEGGKLF
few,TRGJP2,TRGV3,TGTGCCACCTGGGACGGGCCCAGTGATTGGATCAAGACGTTT,CATWDGPSDWIKTF
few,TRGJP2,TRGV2,TGTGCCACCTGGCAACATGATTGGATCAAGACGTTT,CATWQHDWIKTF
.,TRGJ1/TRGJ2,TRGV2,TGTGCCACCTGGGACTCGGCCCCGGGTGATAAGAAACTCTTT,CATWDSAPGDKKLF
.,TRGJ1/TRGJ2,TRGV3,TGTGCCACCTGGGACAGCGTTTATTATAAGAAACTCTTT,CATWDSVYYKKLF
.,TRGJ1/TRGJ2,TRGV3,TGTGCCACCTGGCCCCCTGAGGGTAGGAAACTCTTT,CATWPPEGRKLF
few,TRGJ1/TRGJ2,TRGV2,TGTGCCACCTGGGACGGGCAGGCGAATTATTATAAGAAACTCTTT,CATWDGQANYYKKLF
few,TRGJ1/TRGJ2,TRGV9,TGTGCCTTGTGGGAGGCCCTTCCTTATTATAAGAAACTCTTT,CALWEALPYYKKLF
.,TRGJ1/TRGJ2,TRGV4,TGTGCCACCTGGGAAGGCACACATGAAAATAAGAAACTCTTT,CATWEGTHENKKLF
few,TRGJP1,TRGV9,TGTGCCTTGTGGGTCCCGAGTTGGTTCAAGATATTT,CALWVPSWFKIF
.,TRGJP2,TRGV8,TGTGCCACCTGGGATCGAGATGGGAGTGATTGGATCAAGACGTTT,CATWDRDGSDWIKTF
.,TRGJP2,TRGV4,TGTGCCACCTGGGATTCGCAAATTGCATATAGTAGTGATTGGATCAAGACGTTT,CATWDSQIAYSSDWIKTF
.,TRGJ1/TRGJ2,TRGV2,TGTGCCACCTGGGACAGGCCCGGCCAGAAACTCTTT,CATWDRPGQKLF
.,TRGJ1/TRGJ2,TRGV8,TGTGCCACCTGGGATCGTCAATCCGGTTATAAGAAACTCTTT,CATWDRQSGYKKLF
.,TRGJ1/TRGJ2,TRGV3,TGTGCCACCTGGGACAGGCCTGAGTTTCGGTATAAGAAGCTCTTT,CATWDRPEFRYKKLF
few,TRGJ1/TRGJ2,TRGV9,TGTGCCTTGTGGGAGGAGGAGGGCTATAAGAAACTCTTT,CALWEEEGYKKLF
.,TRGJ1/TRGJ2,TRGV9,TGTGCCTTGTGGGAGGTGCGTACGGCTTATTATAAGAAACTCTTT,CALWEVRTAYYKKLF
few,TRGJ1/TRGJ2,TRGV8,TGTGCCACCTGGGATCATCGGTCCTATTATAAGAAACTCTTT,CATWDHRSYYKKLF
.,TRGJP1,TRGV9,TGTGCCTTGTGGGAGGTATTCTCTGGTTGGTTCAAGATATTT,CALWEVFSGWFKIF
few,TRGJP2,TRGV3,TGTGCCACCTGGGACAGGCGAGGGAGTAGTGATTGGATCAAGACGTTT,CATWDRRGSSDWIKTF
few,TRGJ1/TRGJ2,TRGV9,TGTGCCTTGTGGGAGTTCAGTAAGAAACTCTTT,CALWEFSKKLF
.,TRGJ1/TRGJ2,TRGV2,TGTGCCACCTGGGACGGGCCTAGATATAAGAAACTCTTT,CATWDGPRYKKLF
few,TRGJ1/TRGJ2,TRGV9,TGTGCCTTGTGGGAGGAGATCACCAACATTAAGAAACTCTTT,CALWEEITNIKKLF
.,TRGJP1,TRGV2,TGTGCCACCTGGGACGGTCATACCACTGGTTGGTTCAAGATATTT,CATWDGHTTGWFKIF
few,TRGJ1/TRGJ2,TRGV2,TGTGCCACCTGGGACGGGCGGCACTATAAGAAACTCTTT,CATWDGRHYKKLF
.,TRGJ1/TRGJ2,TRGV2,TGTGCCACCTGGGACGACCCTTATAAGAAACTCTTT,CATWDDPYKKLF
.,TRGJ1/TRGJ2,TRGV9,TGTGCCTTGTGGGAGGTGCGGTTGAATTATTATAAGAAACTCTTT,CALWEVRLNYYKKLF
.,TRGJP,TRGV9,TGTGCCTTGTGGGAGGATCCTCGCGGACAAGAGTTGGGCAAAAAAATCAAGGTATTT,CALWEDPRGQELGKKIKVF
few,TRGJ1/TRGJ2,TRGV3,TGTGCCACCTGGGACGGGGATCTGAGTGTTGGAAAGAAACTCTTT,CATWDGDLSVGKKLF
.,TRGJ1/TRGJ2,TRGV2,TGTGCCACCTGGGACCGCAATAAGAAGCTCTTT,CATWDRNKKLF